This T cell receptor (beta chain) is drawn from a study of blood T cell repertoires in COVID-19. TCRdb's copy holds only in-frame clones and misses some; the assay was immunoSEQ multiplex PCR. Counted here are roughly 330,000 clones, around nine tenths occurring once; the ten biggest clones make up 5%. V lost 5 bases, J lost 8 bases, and 16 bases stayed unmatched. Germline loops: CDR1 SQVTM, CDR2 ANQGSEA. The CDR3 runs 16 residues. What was sequenced was PBMCs or T cells enriched from blood (not recorded which). The TCR originated in a man aged 25-45 years who had recovered from COVID-19. The rearrangement links TRBV29-1 to TRBJ1-4; 8 bases are shared with TRBD1. CDR3 region: CSVTTGVTLGTEKLFF. DNA of the CDR3: TGCAGCGTTACGACAGGGGTAACCTTAGGTACCGAAAAACTGTTTTTT.